Here is one T cell receptor beta chain with its context. This sample was taken from a study of cytotoxic CD8 clonotypes in ibrutinib-treated CLL. At the level of the study: Patients gave response samples after a median around twelve months of treatment, range 6 to 36.

Produced via immunoSEQ multiplex PCR; TCRdb's table is partial and in-frame only. The data show over 95,000 clones, about 50% seen once. With V trimmed by 4 bases and J by 2 bases, 1 base remained unmatched. The CDR3 is 14 amino acids. Germline CDR1 LNHDA, CDR2 SQIVND (reference sequence). This material consisted of PBMCs, taken after 24 months of ibrutinib treatment. The receptor comes from a human donor with chronic lymphocytic leukemia. This rearrangement joins TRBV19 to TRBJ1-5; 8 bases are shared with TRBD1. The CDR3 spells CASSTTGGNQPQHF. The CDR3 coding sequence is TGTGCCAGTAGTACGACAGGGGGCAATCAGCCCCAGCATTTT.